The 15 T cell receptor beta chains below come from one sample, sequenced in a study of blood T cell repertoires in COVID-19. The assay was immunoSEQ multiplex PCR, and TCRdb's table has in-frame clones only and misses some. In the table there are just over 650,000 clones, about 90% of which are singletons. The sample comprised peripheral blood. All receptors come from a woman under 30 with acute or convalescent COVID-19.

V gene TRBV7-9 combines with J gene TRBJ1-2; no clear D. This CDR3 contains 13 residues. Germline CDR1 SEHNR, CDR2 FQNEAQ (reference sequence). Trimming removed 2 bases at V and 0 bases at J, with 4 bases between. DNA for the CDR3: TGTGCCAGCAGCTTACCCGCTAACTATGGCTACACCTTC. Amino acid sequence: CASSLPANYGYTF.

J is TRBJ1-3 and V is TRBV9; 9 bases are shared with TRBD1. The length of the CDR3 is 14 residues. CDR1 and CDR2 from the germline V gene are SGDLS and YYNGEE. V gave up 2 bases and J gave up 4 bases; unmatched junction bases: 1. CDR3 DNA: TGTGCCAGCAGCGTCGGACAGGGGGGAAACACCATATATTTT. Protein sequence: CASSVGQGGNTIYF.

The V and J genes are TRBV6-5 and TRBJ2-1; maybe TRBD1 (6 bases). Germline V CDR1 and CDR2: MNHEY, SVGAGI. V gave up 7 bases and J gave up 5 bases, with 12 bases separating them. The CDR3 is 13 amino acids. CDR3 sequence reads: CASMRTDNNEQFF. CDR3 DNA: TGTGCCAGCATGCGGACAGATAACAATGAGCAGTTCTTC.

The chain carries TRBV2 and TRBJ1-6, with 10 bases fitting TRBD1. Germline-derived CDR1 and CDR2 are SNHLY and FYNNEI. The CDR3 is 18 residues long. The trim removed 3 bases at V and 1 base at J, leaving 6 bases unmatched. CDR3 amino acids: CASSDIGTGESYNSPLHF. DNA of the CDR3: TGTGCCAGCAGTGACATTGGGACAGGGGAGTCCTATAATTCACCCCTCCACTTT.

The rearrangement joins TRBV10-3 to TRBJ1-5; tentatively, D is TRBD1 (5 bases). In germline, CDR1 is ENHRY, CDR2 SYGVKD. Trimming took off 6 bases at V and 3 bases at J, with 15 bases between the two ends. The CDR3 is 15 amino acids. CDR3 DNA: TGTGCCATCAGCGATCTTGGGGACTACAATCAGCCCCAGCATTTT. It yields the protein CAISDLGDYNQPQHF.

The chain couples TRBV18 to TRBJ1-5; TRBD1 matches at 12 bases. Germline assignment: CDR1 KGHSH and CDR2 LQKENI. The ends lost 4 bases at V and 6 bases at J; junction bases unmatched: 4. The length of the CDR3 is 15 residues. The DNA of the CDR3 is TGTGCCAGCTCACTGGGACAGGGGGCGGTTCAGCCCCAGCATTTT. Translating gives CASSLGQGAVQPQHF. The variable domain in full, completed from reference TRBV18 and TRBJ1-5, reads NAGVMQNPRHLVRRRGQEARLRCSPMKGHSHVYWYRQLPEEGLKFMVYLQKENIIDESGMPKERFSAEFPKEGPSILRIQQVVRGDSAAYFCASSLGQGAVQPQHFGDGTRLSIL.

J is TRBJ1-1 and V is TRBV5-6; no firm D call. The CDR3 consists of 13 residues. Per the germline V gene, CDR1 is SGHDT and CDR2 is YYEEEE. Trimming shortened V by 6 bases and J by 0 bases, and 9 bases separated the two germline ends. The CDR3 loop reads CASTTLMNTEAFF. CDR3 nucleotide sequence: TGTGCCAGCACGACACTCATGAACACTGAAGCTTTCTTT.

The chain combines TRBV19 with TRBJ2-5; 8 bases line up with TRBD1. Germline values: CDR1 LNHDA, CDR2 SQIVND (reference sequence). The CDR3 consists of 16 residues. The V segment lost 5 bases and the J segment 4 bases; nucleotides outside the gene matches: 12. The chain's CDR3 is CASSPSPGQGPETQYF. Written as DNA, the CDR3 is TGTGCCAGTAGTCCCAGCCCCGGACAGGGCCCAGAGACCCAGTACTTC.

V and J are TRBV7-9 and TRBJ2-7; no reliable D call. CDR1 is SEHNR and CDR2 is FQNEAQ in the germline V gene (reference sequence). CDR3 length equals 11 residues. V dropped 5 bases and J dropped 7 bases, with 9 bases sitting between them. As DNA, the CDR3 is TGTGCCAGCAGCCTGAACAGAGAGCAGTACTTC. This gives the protein CASSLNREQYF.

V is TRBV24-1 and J is TRBJ1-2, with D maybe TRBD1 (5 bases). V shed 5 bases and J shed 4 bases, with 13 bases lying between them. The CDR3 loop spans 14 amino acids. Germline values: CDR1 KGHDR, CDR2 SFDVKD. DNA for the CDR3: TGTGCCACCAGTGGTAACAGGAAGGGCTATGGCTACACCTTC. Amino acids: CATSGNRKGYGYTF.

The chain links TRBV19 to TRBJ1-3; D ambiguous. The V and J ends lost 6 bases and 2 bases respectively, with 11 bases between them. In germline, CDR1 is LNHDA, CDR2 SQIVND (reference sequence). This CDR3 contains 14 residues. The CDR3 DNA reads TGTGCCAGTAGCACCCCTGGAGCTGGAAACACCATATATTTT. Translating gives CASSTPGAGNTIYF.

This sequence joins TRBV28 and TRBJ1-5, with 9 nucleotides matching TRBD1. Per germline, CDR1 MDHEN and CDR2 SYDVKM. Trimming removed 6 bases from V and 12 bases from J; junction bases left unmatched: 9. The CDR3 contains 13 residues. The CDR3 spells CASRRTGEPDQHF. CDR3 in DNA: TGTGCCAGCAGGCGGACAGGGGAACCAGACCAGCATTTT.

This clone was detected only once. The rearrangement uses TRBV5-5 and TRBJ1-5; TRBD1 agrees at 9 bases. Germline V gives CDR1 SGHKS, CDR2 YYEKEE (reference sequence). V lost 4 bases to trimming and J lost 7 bases; unmatched junction nucleotides: 9. This CDR3 contains 15 residues. The CDR3 spells CASSLGQGMRQPQHF. The CDR3 DNA reads as TGTGCCAGCAGCCTCGGACAGGGGATGAGGCAGCCCCAGCATTTT.

This clone has a single count. The J gene is TRBJ1-2, the V gene TRBV15; D might be TRBD1 (5 bases). Germline V CDR1 and CDR2: LNHNV, YYDKDF (reference sequence). This CDR3 comprises 13 residues. Trimming stripped 11 bases from V and 3 bases from J, with 16 bases between. The CDR3 coding sequence is TGTGCCGTCAGGGTCGATGGGGACTATGGCTACACCTTC. Protein sequence: CAVRVDGDYGYTF.

CDR3 sequence (DNA): TGTGCCAGCAGCTTCTCTACAGGGGGCGCCGTCTTCGGCTACACCTTC. It translates to CASSFSTGGAVFGYTF. This sequence joins TRBV7-9 and TRBJ1-2; TRBD1 aligns across 9 bases. The V gene's germline CDR1 is SEHNR and CDR2 FQNEAQ (reference sequence). This CDR3 region has 16 residues. Trimming removed 3 bases from V and 8 bases from J; junction bases left unmatched: 13.